Listed below are T cell receptor beta chains from one sample, sequenced in a study of CD8+ T cells in alopecia areata. Profiled with immunoSEQ multiplex PCR; TCRdb holds only in-frame clones, not every one. The sample carries roughly 120,000 clones, less than 45% recorded once. Material for sequencing was CD4+ T cells sorted from blood. The receptor set was obtained from a human donor with alopecia areata. The CDR3 runs from the conserved cysteine through the conserved F or W. D genes are given only for firm matches. Clone size is stated in some rows and not others, as once, few, many or a class when expanded.

cdr3_length j_call d_call v_call clone_size cdr3_nt cdr3_aa
12 TRBJ1-2 - TRBV29-1 few TGCAGCGTTGCTTTAATTAACTATGGCTACACCTTC CSVALINYGYTF
13 TRBJ2-1 TRBD1 TRBV29-1 few TGCAGCGGTGGACAGGGGGGTTACAATGAGCAGTTCTTC CSGGQGGYNEQFF
13 TRBJ2-2 - TRBV29-1 few TGCAGCGTTGATGTGGCGGGGGCTGGGGAGCTGTTTTTT CSVDVAGAGELFF
18 TRBJ1-5 - TRBV30 - TGTGCCTGGAGTCTGAGTCGTCCAGGGTCCTGGGGCAATCAGCCCCAGCATTTT CAWSLSRPGSWGNQPQHF
11 TRBJ2-1 - TRBV18 - TGTGCCAGCTCACCTATGAATGAGCAGTTCTTC CASSPMNEQFF
15 TRBJ1-2 - TRBV6-5 - TGTGCCAGCAGTTTAGAGCGCAACGCCGGCTATGGCTACACCTTC CASSLERNAGYGYTF
11 TRBJ1-1 - TRBV29-1 once TGCAGCGTAGAGAGGGCCACTGAAGCTTTCTTT CSVERATEAFF
12 TRBJ1-5 - TRBV29-1 - TGCAGCGTTATGTTCGGCAATCAGCCCCAGCATTTT CSVMFGNQPQHF
14 TRBJ1-1 - TRBV29-1 - TGCAGCGTTCCTGGTGATACCATTGCCGCTGAAGCTTTCTTT CSVPGDTIAAEAFF
14 TRBJ2-1 TRBD1 TRBV2 - TGTGCCAGCAGTGGGGACAGGGCCTACAATGAGCAGTTCTTC CASSGDRAYNEQFF
15 TRBJ2-1 - TRBV28 few TGTGCCAGCAGCCTAGGGGGGGCTGGGTACAATGAGCAGTTCTTC CASSLGGAGYNEQFF
16 TRBJ2-1 TRBD1 TRBV30 once TGTGCCTGGACCACACCGGGGACAGGGTTTGGAAATGAGCAGTTCTTC CAWTTPGTGFGNEQFF
14 TRBJ1-1 TRBD1 TRBV29-1 - TGCAGCGCGATCGGACAGGGAATTCGGACTGAAGCTTTCTTT CSAIGQGIRTEAFF
13 TRBJ1-1 - TRBV11-2 - TGTGCCAGCAGCTTAAGGGTTAACACTGAAGCTTTCTTT CASSLRVNTEAFF
14 TRBJ2-2 - TRBV30 - TGTGCCTGGAGTGTAGAGGTGGCCACCGGGGAGCTGTTTTTT CAWSVEVATGELFF
12 TRBJ2-3 - TRBV9 - TGTGCCAGCAGCCAAGATGCAGATACGCAGTATTTT CASSQDADTQYF